A selection of T cell receptor beta chains follows, all from one sample in a study of blood T cell repertoires in COVID-19. TCRdb's copy holds only in-frame clones and misses some; the assay was immunoSEQ multiplex PCR. Of fewer than 350,000 clones in the sample, approximately 89% were seen once. Input material: peripheral blood. Source of these receptors: a woman aged 30 to 39 with COVID-19, enrolled during active disease. The CDR3 runs from the conserved cysteine through the conserved F or W. Fields, in order: CDR3 DNA, CDR3 protein, D gene, J gene, clone size, V gene. The D gene is left open where the match is weak. Only part of the rows carry a size: once, few, many, or a class if the clone is expanded.

CDR3 DNA: TGTGCCATCCCGGGACAGGGAAGTGAAGCTTTCTTT
CDR3 protein: CAIPGQGSEAFF
D gene: TRBD1
J gene: TRBJ1-1
clone size: NA
V gene: TRBV6-5

CDR3 DNA: TGTGCCAGCAGCTTATCCAGGGGGAACTATGGCTACACCTTC
CDR3 protein: CASSLSRGNYGYTF
D gene: TRBD1
J gene: TRBJ1-2
clone size: few
V gene: TRBV5-4

CDR3 DNA: TGTGCCACCAGCAGATCTTACGGAGTAGCTTTCTTT
CDR3 protein: CATSRSYGVAFF
D gene: NA
J gene: TRBJ1-1
clone size: NA
V gene: TRBV15

CDR3 DNA: TGCGCCAGCAGCCAAGAAGGGGTAGGGAATAGATATGGCTACACCTTC
CDR3 protein: CASSQEGVGNRYGYTF
D gene: NA
J gene: TRBJ1-2
clone size: NA
V gene: TRBV4-1

CDR3 DNA: TGTGCCAGCAGGAGGGTGTATGGCTACACCTTC
CDR3 protein: CASRRVYGYTF
D gene: NA
J gene: TRBJ1-2
clone size: NA
V gene: TRBV2

CDR3 DNA: TGTGCCAGCAGCTTTGGGGACAGGGTGTACAATGAGCAGTTCTTC
CDR3 protein: CASSFGDRVYNEQFF
D gene: TRBD1
J gene: TRBJ2-1
clone size: NA
V gene: TRBV5-6

CDR3 DNA: TGTGCCACGACCACAGGGGCCGGGGCCTATAATTCACCCCTCCACTTT
CDR3 protein: CATTTGAGAYNSPLHF
D gene: TRBD1
J gene: TRBJ1-6
clone size: NA
V gene: TRBV6-6

CDR3 DNA: TGTGCCGGCAAACAGGGGGCTGGAAACACCATATATTTT
CDR3 protein: CAGKQGAGNTIYF
D gene: TRBD1
J gene: TRBJ1-3
clone size: NA
V gene: TRBV12-3/TRBV12-4

CDR3 DNA: TGTGCCAGCAGAACAGGGGGCTTTACCGGGGAGCTGTTTTTT
CDR3 protein: CASRTGGFTGELFF
D gene: TRBD1
J gene: TRBJ2-2
clone size: NA
V gene: TRBV6-4

CDR3 DNA: TGTGCCAGCAGGCAAGTGGGGGCCTCCTACGAGCAGTACTTC
CDR3 protein: CASRQVGASYEQYF
D gene: NA
J gene: TRBJ2-7
clone size: NA
V gene: TRBV2

CDR3 DNA: TGTGCCAGCAGTTACCTGGGCCGCGACGAGCAGTACTTC
CDR3 protein: CASSYLGRDEQYF
D gene: NA
J gene: TRBJ2-7
clone size: NA
V gene: TRBV6-2/TRBV6-3

CDR3 DNA: TGTGCCAGCTCACCAGGGTCGACTCTTTCGGATTCACCCCTCCACTTT
CDR3 protein: CASSPGSTLSDSPLHF
D gene: NA
J gene: TRBJ1-6
clone size: NA
V gene: TRBV18

CDR3 DNA: TGCGCCAGCAGCTCGGGACAGGGGGGAAGCAATCAGCCCCAGCATTTT
CDR3 protein: CASSSGQGGSNQPQHF
D gene: TRBD1
J gene: TRBJ1-5
clone size: NA
V gene: TRBV5-1

CDR3 DNA: TGTGCCAGCAGTGAATCGACAGCCGCCTTTTATGGCTACACCTTC
CDR3 protein: CASSESTAAFYGYTF
D gene: NA
J gene: TRBJ1-2
clone size: NA
V gene: TRBV6-1

CDR3 DNA: TGTGCCAGCAGCCCGTACACAGGGGGTCGTGGCTACACCTTC
CDR3 protein: CASSPYTGGRGYTF
D gene: TRBD1
J gene: TRBJ1-2
clone size: NA
V gene: TRBV14

CDR3 DNA: TGTGCCAGCACCATCGCCGGGGTCTGGGGCTACACCTTC
CDR3 protein: CASTIAGVWGYTF
D gene: NA
J gene: TRBJ1-2
clone size: NA
V gene: TRBV12-3/TRBV12-4